Below, 8 T cell receptor beta chains from the same sample are listed, as sequenced in a study of T cells in Graves' hyperthyroidism and ophthalmopathy (dated by TCRdb to about 2019). The library was made by multiplex PCR. Sequencing instrument: Illumina HiSeq 2000. The TCR beta CDR3 regions were amplified from the RNA transcripts. The first round of RT-PCR for the TCR CDR3 was performed with the HTBI primer set and the Qiagen OneStep RT-PCR kit. Using fastp trimming at Q25 and MiXCR clonotype assembly, TCRdb reanalyzed the public sequencing data and kept in-frame beta chains. Each record represents a unique CDR3 protein, reported with the most common genes and DNA among its rows. The sample records about 350,000 distinct CDR3 sequences, 15% to 20% of which are singletons. The ten largest clones take up 15% to 18% of the sample. The sequencing sample was made of blood. These receptors came from a woman aged 40-49 years with Graves' ophthalmopathy.

This clonotype was detected a few times. This rearrangement joins TRBV18 to TRBJ2-7; no reliable D call. With 4 bases removed from V and 7 bases from J, the gap between germline ends came to 11 bases. In germline, CDR1 is KGHSH, CDR2 LQKENI. The CDR3 length is 12 residues. In nucleotides, the CDR3 is TGTGCCAGCTCACTACAATCACAGGAGCAGTACTTC. Encoded protein: CASSLQSQEQYF.

There are many counts of this clonotype. The V and J genes are TRBV7-9 and TRBJ1-1, with D hard to call. Germline V gene data show CDR1 as SEHNR and CDR2 as FQNEAQ (reference sequence). This CDR3 has 13 amino acids. The V end lost 6 bases, the J end lost 0 bases, and 8 bases lay between the germline ends. This chain's CDR3 is CASSLSMNTEAFF. CDR3 in DNA: TGTGCCAGCAGTCTCTCTATGAACACTGAAGCTTTCTTT.

The sample holds many counts of this clonotype. This rearrangement joins TRBV24-1 to TRBJ1-2; no clear D. V shed 9 bases and J shed 5 bases, with 12 bases lying between them. This CDR3 contains 12 residues. Germline CDR1 is KGHDR and CDR2 is SFDVKD. In DNA form, the CDR3 reads TGTGCCACCCAAAACCACGCTTATGGCTACACCTTC. Protein product: CATQNHAYGYTF.

This clonotype was observed at least ten times. The chain couples TRBV6-2 or TRBV6-3 to TRBJ2-2; 7 positions match TRBD2. The CDR3 contains 15 residues. The ends lost 6 bases at V and 3 bases at J; junction bases unmatched: 7. Germline V gene data show CDR1 as MNHEY and CDR2 as SVGEGT. The CDR3 region has the DNA TGTGCCAGCAGGACCGGACTAGGGGACACCGGGGAGCTGTTTTTT. Amino acid sequence: CASRTGLGDTGELFF.

This chain uses TRBV4-3 with TRBJ2-7; 10 bases map to TRBD1. With 1 base clipped from V and 5 bases from J, the junction kept 11 bases outside the gene matches. CDR3 length: 17 residues. The germline CDR1 and CDR2 sequences are LGHNA and YSLEER. CDR3 sequence (DNA): TGCGCCAGCAGCCAAGCATCCTCCGGGACAGGGGCAAACGAGCAGTACTTC. It translates to CASSQASSGTGANEQYF.

This clonotype was seen many times. This chain uses TRBV12-3 or TRBV12-4 with TRBJ2-2; TRBD1 matches 7 bases. V shed 5 bases and J 6 bases; nucleotides not matched to a gene: 3. The CDR3 sequence is 13 residues long. Here the CDR3 DNA reads TGTGCCAGCAGTAACAGGGGACCCGGGGAGCTGTTTTTT. It is translated as CASSNRGPGELFF.

This clonotype was seen ten or more times. V usage is TRBV28 and J usage is TRBJ2-2, with 10 bases identical to TRBD1. V trimming: 2 bases; J trimming: 6 bases; junction bases outside the gene matches: 6. This CDR3 comprises 16 residues. Germline-derived CDR1 and CDR2 are MDHEN and SYDVKM. CDR3 DNA sequence: TGTGCCAGCAGTTTACCGGGACAGGGGTTGTCCGGGGAGCTGTTTTTT. Translation: CASSLPGQGLSGELFF.

The gene calls are TRBV6-5 and TRBJ2-5; 7 bases are shared with TRBD2. V trimming: 2 bases; J trimming: 1 base; junction bases outside the gene matches: 13. The CDR3 totals 18 residues. The germline V gene has CDR1 MNHEY and CDR2 SVGAGI. This chain's CDR3 is CASSYGLPGTNIQETQYF. The CDR3 DNA sequence: TGTGCCAGCAGTTACGGACTCCCCGGGACTAACATCCAAGAGACCCAGTACTTC.